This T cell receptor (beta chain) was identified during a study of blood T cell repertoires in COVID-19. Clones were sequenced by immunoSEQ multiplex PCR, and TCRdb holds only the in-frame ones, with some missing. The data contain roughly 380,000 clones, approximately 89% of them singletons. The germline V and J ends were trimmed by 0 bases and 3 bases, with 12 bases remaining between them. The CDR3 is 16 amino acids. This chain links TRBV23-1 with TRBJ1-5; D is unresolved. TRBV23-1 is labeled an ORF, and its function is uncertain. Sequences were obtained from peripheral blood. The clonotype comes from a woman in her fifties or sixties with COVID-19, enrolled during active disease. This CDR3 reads CASSQSPGFDNQPQHF. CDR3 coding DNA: TGCGCCAGCAGTCAATCGCCCGGGTTCGACAATCAGCCCCAGCATTTT.